The present T cell receptor beta chain was sequenced within a study of T cell changes during pregnancy in multiple sclerosis (dated by TCRdb to 2018 to 2020). With respect to the entire study: The study examined how the T cell repertoire changed over the course of pregnancy in women with multiple sclerosis.

Details on this clone: Its binding antigen is unknown. Base quality data are lacking; no much larger clone is found one base away.

Libraries were built with the immunoSEQ multiplex PCR assay. TCRdb took over this immuneACCESS table, retaining in-frame rearrangements with V and J assigned. Such tables are incomplete; in checked studies, under half of the missing clones stem from an unresolved V gene, and the remainder is unexplained. This sample holds about 40,000 clones; about 91% were observed only once. In total, the top ten clones hold roughly 0.72% of the sample. Relative to germline, V is missing 4 bases and J is missing 6 bases, with 3 bases of the junction outside any gene match. The CDR3 numbers 14 residues from cysteine through phenylalanine. Kept here is only the CDR3 DNA, which spans 42 bases and is read in frame from base 1. The germline V gene specifies SNHLY as CDR1 and FYNNEI as CDR2.

The specimen comprised CD4+ T cells from peripheral blood mononuclear cells, sampled in the third trimester of pregnancy. The sequence is built from TRBV2 and TRBJ2-7; TRBD2 lines up with 13 middle nucleotides. The TCR comes from a female donor with multiple sclerosis, enrolled in a pregnancy study. The nucleotide sequence is TGTGCCAGCAGTGGACTAGCGGGGGGTGTCGAGCAGTACTTC. Translated, it gives CASSGLAGGVEQYF.